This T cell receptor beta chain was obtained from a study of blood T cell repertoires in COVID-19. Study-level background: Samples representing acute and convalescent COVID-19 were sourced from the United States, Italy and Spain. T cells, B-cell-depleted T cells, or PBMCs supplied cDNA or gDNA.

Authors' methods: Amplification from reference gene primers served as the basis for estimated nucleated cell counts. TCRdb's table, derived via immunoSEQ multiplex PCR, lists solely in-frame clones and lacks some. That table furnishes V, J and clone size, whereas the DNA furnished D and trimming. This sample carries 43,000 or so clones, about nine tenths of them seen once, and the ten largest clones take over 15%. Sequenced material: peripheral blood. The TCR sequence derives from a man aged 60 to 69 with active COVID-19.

The CDR3 reads CASSPGEGFPDNEAFF. The CDR3 DNA sequence: TGTGCCAGCAGTCCCGGGGAGGGGTTTCCGGACAATGAAGCTTTCTTT. The chain combines TRBV27 with TRBJ1-1; the D gene is possibly TRBD1 (5 bases). The CDR3 totals 16 residues. The V gene lost 5 bases and the J gene lost 7 bases, with 23 bases spanning the gap. CDR1 and CDR2 (germline): MNHEY, SMNVEV (reference sequence).